This TCR beta chain was documented in a study of regulatory T cells in long-lasting Graves disease. Time point: persistent/refractory GD, antithyroid drugs over 5 years with positive TRAb. There was RNA extracted from PBMCs, and the TCR library was made from it. The guidelines of the American Thyroid Association were the basis for diagnosing Graves' disease. Germline CDR1 reads DFQATT; CDR2 reads SNEGSKA (reference sequence). CDR3 length: 17 residues. With 0 bases clipped from V and 4 bases from J, the junction kept 9 bases outside the gene matches. iRepertoire HTBI primers and Arm-PCR of CDR3 regions built TCR beta libraries. From the multiplex PCR reads, TCRdb called clonotypes with MiXCR, one entry per CDR3 protein. The data hold fewer than 450,000 distinct CDR3 sequences, with 23% observed a single time.

Sample: peripheral blood mononuclear cells (PBMCs), taken when the disease was refractory, from a patient treated with antithyroid drugs. This sequence was found in a female donor with Graves disease. The V and J genes are TRBV20-1 and TRBJ1-4; the match to TRBD1 covers 9 bases. The CDR3 sequence: CSARDIAPGQGNEKLFF. For the CDR3, the DNA is TGCAGTGCTAGAGATATCGCCCCGGGACAGGGTAATGAAAAACTGTTTTTT.